This is a list of T cell receptor beta chains from one sample in a study of identical twins. TCRdb reprocessed the 5' RACE reads with MiXCR, giving one entry per CDR3 protein. This sample yields about 920,000 distinct CDR3 sequences, of which roughly an eighth are seen a single time; around 1.5% belongs to the top ten. Another study also made use of these data, one on yellow fever vaccine responses in identical twins.

Specimen: PBMCs. The receptors here all came from a woman under 30 in good health. Both conserved end residues are part of each CDR3. Fields, in order: J gene, D gene, clone size, V gene, CDR3 protein, CDR3 DNA. The D gene is left open where the match is weak. Size tells how often a clone was seen (once, few, many) or the class of an expanded clone, and some rows leave it out.

TRBJ2-1,TRBD2,many,TRBV10-2,CASSESGGSANEQFF,TGCGCCAGCAGTGAGTCTGGCGGGAGCGCGAATGAGCAGTTCTTC
TRBJ2-5,-,-,TRBV7-9,CASSKLAYQETQYF,TGTGCCAGCAGCAAACTAGCCTACCAAGAGACCCAGTACTTC
TRBJ2-7,-,many,TRBV7-9,CASSFNGARGYEQYF,TGTGCCAGCAGCTTTAATGGCGCTCGGGGCTACGAGCAGTACTTC
TRBJ1-5,-,few,TRBV6-5,CASSYGGFSDQPQHF,TGTGCCAGCAGTTACGGGGGGTTCAGCGATCAGCCCCAGCATTTT
TRBJ1-1,-,-,TRBV3-1,CASSQVVGLNTEAFF,TGTGCCAGCAGCCAAGTTGTGGGTTTGAACACTGAAGCTTTCTTT
TRBJ2-1,TRBD1,-,TRBV10-1,CASSPSGTGRVEQFF,TGCGCCAGCAGCCCATCCGGGACAGGGCGGGTGGAGCAGTTCTTC
TRBJ2-1,TRBD2,-,TRBV29-1,CSVEDFKGLYYNEQFF,TGCAGCGTTGAAGATTTTAAGGGACTATACTACAATGAGCAGTTCTTC
TRBJ2-3,-,few,TRBV6-1,CASNRITSSTDTQYF,TGTGCCAGCAATAGGATCACCTCTAGCACAGATACGCAGTATTTT
TRBJ2-5,-,few,TRBV10-3,CAIREGKQETQYF,TGTGCCATCAGGGAGGGGAAACAAGAGACCCAGTACTTC
TRBJ2-2,TRBD2,few,TRBV20-1,CSAWGKRGVWGELFF,TGCAGTGCTTGGGGCAAGCGGGGTGTCTGGGGGGAGCTGTTTTTT
TRBJ2-1,-,-,TRBV25-1,CASSEFRGPYNEQFF,TGTGCCAGCAGTGAATTTCGGGGACCCTACAATGAGCAGTTCTTC
TRBJ2-5,TRBD1,-,TRBV6-2/TRBV6-3,CASTHRGIAETQYF,TGTGCCAGCACTCACAGGGGAATTGCGGAGACCCAGTACTTC
TRBJ2-1,TRBD1,many,TRBV12-3/TRBV12-4,CASSFWTGIDEQFF,TGTGCCAGCAGTTTTTGGACAGGGATCGATGAGCAGTTCTTC
TRBJ2-1,-,few,TRBV7-9,CASSLAGWDEQFF,TGTGCCAGCAGCTTAGCGGGATGGGATGAGCAGTTCTTC
TRBJ1-2,-,few,TRBV29-1,CSVERGFPNYGYTF,TGCAGCGTTGAACGAGGGTTTCCTAACTATGGCTACACCTTC
TRBJ2-2,TRBD1,few,TRBV27,CASTRTGGLGGELFF,TGTGCCAGCACCAGGACAGGGGGTTTGGGCGGGGAGCTGTTTTTT
TRBJ2-7,-,few,TRBV4-1,CASSQTDSWSSYEQYF,TGCGCCAGCAGCCAAACTGACAGTTGGAGCTCCTACGAGCAGTACTTC
TRBJ2-7,TRBD2,-,TRBV28,CASSSSSGGREEQYF,TGTGCCAGCAGTTCCTCCAGCGGGGGACGGGAAGAGCAGTACTTC
TRBJ1-1,-,few,TRBV27,CASRHSTSPNTEAFF,TGTGCCAGCAGACACTCGACTAGCCCGAACACTGAAGCTTTCTTT
TRBJ1-2,TRBD1,few,TRBV28,CASNRSPRTGNYGYTF,TGTGCCAGCAACCGATCCCCCCGGACAGGGAACTATGGCTACACCTTC
TRBJ2-2,TRBD2,-,TRBV7-8,CASSPRTSGRISGELFF,TGTGCCAGCAGCCCCAGAACTAGCGGGAGAATATCCGGGGAGCTGTTTTTT
TRBJ2-3,TRBD2,few,TRBV10-3,CAISPQTSGRVDTQYF,TGTGCCATCAGCCCCCAAACTAGCGGGCGGGTGGATACGCAGTATTTT
TRBJ2-7,-,-,TRBV4-2,CASSQDARYEQYF,TGTGCCAGCAGCCAAGATGCCCGCTACGAGCAGTACTTC
TRBJ2-2,TRBD2,few,TRBV6-2/TRBV6-3,CASSYERGGYTGELFF,TGTGCCAGCAGTTACGAGCGGGGGGGCTACACCGGGGAGCTGTTTTTT
TRBJ2-1,TRBD1,few,TRBV6-1,CASRQPGQDYNEQFF,TGTGCCAGCAGGCAACCGGGACAGGACTACAATGAGCAGTTCTTC
TRBJ2-5,-,few,TRBV10-3,CAIGLAPSETQYF,TGTGCCATCGGTCTAGCTCCCTCGGAGACCCAGTACTTC
TRBJ2-2,-,-,TRBV27,CASSGTNGGELFF,TGTGCCAGCAGTGGGACCAACGGCGGGGAGCTGTTTTTT
TRBJ2-3,-,few,TRBV5-1,CASRTGTDISTDTQYF,TGCGCCAGCAGAACCGGGACGGATATCAGCACAGATACGCAGTATTTT
TRBJ2-4,-,-,TRBV7-7,CASRPRKNIQYF,TGTGCCAGCAGACCCCGCAAAAACATTCAGTACTTC
TRBJ2-1,TRBD1,-,TRBV24-1,CATSDRGGWSYNEQFF,TGTGCCACCAGTGACAGAGGGGGCTGGTCCTACAATGAGCAGTTCTTC
TRBJ2-7,TRBD2,-,TRBV5-1,CASNLAGTYEQYF,TGCGCCAGCAACTTAGCGGGAACCTACGAGCAGTACTTC
TRBJ1-2,-,-,TRBV6-1,CASTRTAAHTF,TGTGCCAGCACCCGGACGGCTGCCCACACCTTC
TRBJ2-7,-,many,TRBV10-3,CAISESRLALRRVILSYEQYF,TGTGCCATCAGTGAGTCGAGGCTAGCGTTAAGAAGGGTAATACTCTCCTACGAGCAGTACTTC
TRBJ2-2,-,few,TRBV6-5,CASSYSGMSNTGELFF,TGTGCCAGCAGTTACTCGGGCATGTCGAACACCGGGGAGCTGTTTTTT
TRBJ2-1,TRBD2,-,TRBV6-1,CASSEAWLAGGSEQFF,TGTGCCAGCAGTGAAGCGTGGCTAGCGGGGGGGTCTGAGCAGTTCTTC
TRBJ2-1,-,many,TRBV7-9,CASSRKGGNEQFF,TGTGCCAGCAGCCGGAAGGGGGGAAATGAGCAGTTCTTC
TRBJ2-2,TRBD2,few,TRBV4-1,CASSQVVNSGGTLNTGELFF,TGCGCCAGCAGCCAAGTGGTGAATAGCGGGGGGACCTTGAACACCGGGGAGCTGTTTTTT
TRBJ2-1,-,few,TRBV19,CASNKGDRRYNEQFF,TGTGCCAGTAATAAGGGTGACAGGAGGTACAATGAGCAGTTCTTC
TRBJ2-1,-,many,TRBV6-2/TRBV6-3,CASSYGVWGVYNEQFF,TGTGCCAGCAGTTATGGAGTCTGGGGAGTTTACAATGAGCAGTTCTTC
TRBJ2-2,-,-,TRBV7-9,CASSPGTAGLPGELFF,TGTGCCAGCAGCCCGGGGACAGCGGGGTTACCCGGGGAGCTGTTTTTT
TRBJ2-1,-,few,TRBV4-1,CASSQDTQGTYNEQFF,TGCGCCAGCAGCCAAGATACCCAGGGCACCTACAATGAGCAGTTCTTC
TRBJ2-3,-,many,TRBV11-2,CASSPRKDFSTDTQYF,TGTGCCAGCAGTCCTCGGAAGGACTTCAGCACAGATACGCAGTATTTT
TRBJ1-4,-,-,TRBV3-1,CASSQGVRGEKLFF,TGTGCCAGCAGCCAAGGGGTACGTGGAGAAAAACTGTTTTTT
TRBJ1-1,-,-,TRBV29-1,CSVRVYTEAFF,TGCAGCGTCCGGGTCTACACTGAAGCTTTCTTT
TRBJ2-5,TRBD1,few,TRBV5-1,CASSSTGGPTQETQYF,TGCGCCAGCAGCTCAACAGGGGGCCCAACTCAAGAGACCCAGTACTTC
TRBJ2-2,TRBD2,few,TRBV28,CASRGASGKTGELFF,TGTGCCAGCAGAGGGGCTAGCGGGAAAACCGGGGAGCTGTTTTTT
TRBJ1-4,TRBD1,many,TRBV12-3/TRBV12-4,CASSEGGTGENPEKLFF,TGTGCCAGCAGTGAAGGAGGGACAGGAGAAAACCCTGAAAAACTGTTTTTT
TRBJ2-1,-,-,TRBV7-8,CASSIRDGYNEQFF,TGTGCCAGCAGCATCCGGGACGGCTACAATGAGCAGTTCTTC
TRBJ2-1,-,-,TRBV24-1,CATSDRTRGNEQFF,TGTGCCACCAGTGATCGGACTCGGGGCAATGAGCAGTTCTTC
TRBJ2-1,-,-,TRBV29-1,CSVSRIGTYNEQFF,TGCAGCGTTTCCCGGATTGGAACCTACAATGAGCAGTTCTTC
TRBJ2-2,TRBD1,many,TRBV15,CATSRDQGASGELFF,TGTGCCACCAGCAGAGATCAGGGGGCTTCCGGGGAGCTGTTTTTT
TRBJ2-7,-,many,TRBV27,CASSLPGRSSYEQYF,TGTGCCAGCAGTTTACCGGGACGGAGCTCCTACGAGCAGTACTTC
TRBJ2-7,-,-,TRBV24-1,CATSATVQSAQYF,TGTGCCACCAGTGCGACAGTCCAATCCGCGCAGTACTTC
TRBJ1-2,TRBD1,many,TRBV24-1,CATSDNPGTASYGYTF,TGTGCCACCAGTGACAACCCCGGGACAGCCAGCTATGGCTACACCTTC
TRBJ1-2,TRBD1,few,TRBV6-1,CASSVQQGVTNYGYTF,TGTGCCAGCAGTGTCCAACAGGGGGTAACTAACTATGGCTACACCTTC
TRBJ2-2,-,many,TRBV24-1,CATSGVTGELFF,TGTGCCACCAGCGGGGTCACCGGGGAGCTGTTTTTT